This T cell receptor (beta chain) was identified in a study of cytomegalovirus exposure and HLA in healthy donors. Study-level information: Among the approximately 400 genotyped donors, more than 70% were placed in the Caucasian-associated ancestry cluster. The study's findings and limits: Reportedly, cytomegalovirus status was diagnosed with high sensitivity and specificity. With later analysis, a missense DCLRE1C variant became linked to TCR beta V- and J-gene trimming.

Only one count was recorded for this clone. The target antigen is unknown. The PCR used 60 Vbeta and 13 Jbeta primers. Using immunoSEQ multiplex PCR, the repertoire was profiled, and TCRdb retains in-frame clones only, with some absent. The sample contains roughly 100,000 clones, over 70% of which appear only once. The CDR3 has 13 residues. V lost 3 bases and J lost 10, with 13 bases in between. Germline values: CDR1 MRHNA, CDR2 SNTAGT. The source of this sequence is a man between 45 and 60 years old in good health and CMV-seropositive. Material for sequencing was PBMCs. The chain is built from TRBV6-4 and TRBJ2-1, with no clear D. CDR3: CASSDTPDTEQFF. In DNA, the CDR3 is TGTGCCAGCAGTGATACCCCCGACACAGAGCAGTTCTTC.